The clone carrying this T cell receptor (beta chain) has at least ten counts. Its cognate antigen is unknown. These data are taken from a study of breast tumors, draining lymph nodes, adjacent tissues. Whole-study findings and limits: The data were judged consistent with most tumor T cells coming from lymph node and expanding in tumor. The lymph node origin of tumor T cells was framed as consistent with a hypothesis, not demonstrated.

TCRdb called the multiplex PCR reads again in MiXCR, with one record for every CDR3 protein. The profile shows about 230,000 distinct CDR3 sequences, about a third of them singletons. Samples came from axillary lymph nodes draining the breast cancer. The source of this sequence is a female donor with breast cancer. Some clones in this sample may be carry-over from other donors' samples. Sequencing was done on a sample of axillary lymph node tissue.

The CDR3 protein is CAWSDYLGTTDNEQFF. In DNA form, the CDR3 reads TGTGCCTGGAGTGATTATCTCGGGACTACCGACAATGAGCAGTTCTTC. The rearrangement uses TRBV30 and TRBJ2-1, with 7 bases aligning to TRBD2. This CDR3 spans 16 amino acids. Trimming at V came to 1 base and at J to 5 bases, leaving 11 bases not matched to a gene. CDR1 and CDR2 (germline): GTSNPN, SVGIG (reference sequence).